This is a list of T cell receptor beta chains from one sample in a study of coeliac disease. TCRdb's table, derived via immunoSEQ multiplex PCR, lists solely in-frame clones and lacks some. Of thousands of clones in the sample, around 60% are singletons; the top ten hold approximately 6.7%. Source material: lamina propria lymphocytes from the gut. The receptor source for this set is a man between 50 and 59 years old with active celiac disease. Each CDR3 is given with its conserved first and last residue. D genes are given only for firm matches. Clone size is shown for a subset of rows, as once, few, many or a class of expanded clone.

v_gene	len	j_gene	d_gene	abundance	CDR3aa
TRBV5-6	14	TRBJ2-1	NA	NA	CAWWGLAPYNEQFF
TRBV15	13	TRBJ2-2	NA	NA	CATSRASSGELFF
TRBV9	16	TRBJ2-1	TRBD2	NA	CASSGSSGGDYNEQFF
TRBV6-6	13	TRBJ2-7	NA	NA	CASSRGNSYEQYF
TRBV6-5	15	TRBJ2-1	TRBD2	NA	CASSLSSGSRDEQFF
TRBV7-9	15	TRBJ1-2	NA	NA	CASSSLDSLFNGYTF
TRBV6-4	16	TRBJ2-7	NA	NA	CASTFHLDQGPYEQYF
TRBV5-4	15	NA	TRBD2	NA	CASSFVGRGGREQYF
TRBV7-8	14	TRBJ1-1	NA	NA	CASSFASGGTEAFF
TRBV19	12	TRBJ2-5	TRBD2	NA	CASSRGEETQYF
TRBV7-9	15	TRBJ1-5	TRBD1	NA	CASQGTGSGNQPQHF
TRBV9	13	TRBJ1-3	NA	NA	CASSADFGNTIYF
TRBV5-1	16	TRBJ2-3	NA	few	CASSSILARSTDTQYF
TRBV7-2	15	TRBJ2-3	TRBD2	NA	CASSFRGGAVDTQYF
TRBV4-1	17	TRBJ2-3	TRBD2	once	CASSQLTSGRLGDTQYF
TRBV5-1	16	TRBJ1-2	TRBD1	few	CASSLGTGVANYGYTF
TRBV15	13	TRBJ1-2	NA	NA	CATSSGQNYGYTF
TRBV7-9	12	TRBJ2-7	NA	NA	CASSSQKYEQYF
TRBV2	14	TRBJ2-4	NA	once	CASGGGGAKNIQYF
TRBV15	17	TRBJ2-7	TRBD1	NA	CATSRDTGTGLFYEQYF
TRBV4-1	20	TRBJ2-4	NA	NA	CASSPDWEAATPPTENIQYF
TRBV6-1	15	TRBJ1-5	NA	NA	CASSLNRQGNQPQHF
TRBV6-5	15	TRBJ1-5	NA	NA	CASSYGADSNQPQHF
TRBV6-4	15	TRBJ1-2	NA	NA	CASRQQGWGNYGYTF
TRBV2	15	TRBJ2-5	TRBD2	NA	CASSGPSGSQETQYF
TRBV6-9	14	TRBJ2-1	TRBD2	NA	CASSSGLAGDEQFF
TRBV2	12	TRBJ1-3	NA	NA	CASSEEENTIYF
TRBV6-1	14	TRBJ2-7	TRBD1	few	CASSEGRGPGEQYF
TRBV29-1	13	TRBJ2-2	NA	NA	CSVGGGDTGELFF
TRBV7-9	14	TRBJ2-2	TRBD2	NA	CASSPGLAPGELFF
TRBV27	15	TRBJ1-5	TRBD1	NA	CASSPQTGINQPQHF
TRBV18	14	TRBJ2-1	NA	NA	CASSPPPRVNEQFF
TRBV11-2	17	TRBJ2-5	TRBD2	few	CASSFGLAGRGIETQYF
TRBV6-5	13	TRBJ2-1	TRBD2	NA	CASSYNGGNEQFF
TRBV6-6	15	TRBJ1-4	TRBD1	NA	CASRPQGAANEKLFF
TRBV6-1	13	TRBJ2-3	NA	NA	CASRSSGADTQYF
TRBV23-1	15	TRBJ1-5	NA	NA	CASSQSRTVNQPQHF
TRBV5-1	15	TRBJ2-5	TRBD2	few	CASSSGLAAGETQYF